This TCR beta chain was found in a study of cytomegalovirus exposure and HLA in healthy donors (dated by TCRdb to 2016 to 2017). Background on the whole study: In an earlier analysis of 550 to 750 of the donors, around 290 Gb of sequence data and 90 million to 130 million unique TCR beta sequences from some 170 million T cells were reported. Among under 450 genotyped donors of the cohort, an average of about 240,000 unique TCR beta nucleotide sequences were sequenced per donor, roughly 20% of them non-productive. A later genetic analysis used genome-wide SNP genotypes for about three fifths of the 666 donors, treating that subset as a discovery cohort. A later analysis re-analyzed previously published TCR beta repertoires from 500 to 700 donors and added high-resolution HLA genotyping to study TCR occurrence patterns. Class I and class II HLA loci were covered by the typing at four-digit resolution. High-throughput TCR immunosequencing, statistical association of individual TCRs with disease status, and machine learning were combined to predict cytomegalovirus infection status. The study aimed to test whether cataloging public T cell receptors could reveal signatures of past pathogen exposure. All discovery cohort repertoires had been generated using a single sequencing platform. Several DR-DQ haplotypes were handled as single units for association and clustering, since linkage in the cohort was strong. The study profiled the T cell repertoires of 500 to 800 subjects by immunosequencing and related them to cytomegalovirus serostatus. Among the roughly 390 genotyped donors, more than 70% belonged to the genetic ancestry cluster associated with self-reported Caucasian donors. In addition to the first cohort of 666 subjects, a separate validation cohort of under 150 different subjects was used. Rather than drawing on any new phenotypic data, the later analysis identified candidate immune exposures from TCR beta sequences and the way those sequences occurred across donors. Typing coverage varied by locus: roughly 629-630 donors for A, B, C, DRB1 and DQB1; approximately 560 for DQA1; more than 600 for DPA1; around 450 for DPB1. Donor age, sex, ethnicity and CMV serostatus were compiled alongside the repertoire data. Around 320 gigabases of sequencing data and approximately 93 million unique TCR sequences were included in an early release covering about 600 HLA-typed donors. To decide whether each TCR beta V gene segment behaved as functional or pseudogenic, an earlier analysis of some 600 of the donors relied on high-throughput TCR beta sequencing. What the research found in general, with its limitations: Because HLA typing was unavailable for some donors at each locus, only the typed subset was used in association tests. In a later genetic analysis, a missense DCLRE1C variant was associated with V-gene and J-gene trimming of TCR beta chains, and the association was replicated in an independent cohort. According to a later genetic analysis, donors in an Asian-associated ancestry cluster had fewer N-insertions in productive TCRs than the approximately 690-donor mean. A group of highly shared sequence variants was considered likely to be a technical artifact of the sequencing pipeline. At a false discovery rate of 0.05, a later analysis linked approximately 18,000 TCR beta sequences to specific HLA alleles. Assigning TCR associations to individual alleles was difficult when HLA alleles, especially DR and DQ, strongly co-occurred. A few of the identified cytomegalovirus-associated TCR beta chains were confirmed in vitro to be specific for cytomegalovirus antigens. The authors suggested that the approach could potentially be extended to other disease states and immunological phenotypes. A further reported finding was that TCR beta sequences accurately predicted the HLA-A and HLA-B alleles for most subjects in the first cohort. Correlated functional status among segregating V segments might be attributable to linkage disequilibrium, but an unknown experimental factor could not be ruled out. According to a later analysis, parvovirus B19, influenza, CMV and Epstein-Barr virus appeared linked to several top co-occurrence clusters. The earlier analysis of a few hundred of the donors excluded some 16 rarely observed V segments, including chromosome 9 orphons, because counts were too low. In the study, approximately 160 TCR beta chains were listed as associated with cytomegalovirus. Most TCR sequences were observed very rarely across donors, whereas some public TCRs were present in many individuals. Sequencing depth was assumed to be roughly uniform across donors in the presence/absence analyses, though that assumption may not hold. In an earlier analysis of fewer than 700 of the donors, most TCR beta V segments appeared in productive rearrangements about 90% or about 30% of the time, broadly matching IMGT annotations. CMV serostatus was the only immune exposure information available for the cohort. This cohort had only TCR beta chains sequenced, and the lack of alpha or paired-chain data limited which features could be detected. Most CMV-associated TCR beta chains appeared to be HLA-restricted in a later analysis, and the HLA associations seemed to be driven largely by CMV exposure. The classifier was reported to diagnose cytomegalovirus status with high specificity and sensitivity in both the original cohort and the validation cohort. The 87-base-pair reads could not distinguish some IMGT-functional V segments, including TRBV6-2 and TRBV6-3, so those segments were excluded. A later analysis found that TCR association rates varied across HLA loci, with DRB1 alleles showing the most associated TCRs and HLA-C alleles the fewest. In a later analysis, HLA-associated TCR beta chains were found to be more clonally expanded and to have lower generation probabilities than equally common non-associated chains.

The cohort consisted of 650 to 850 healthy bone marrow donors. At the time of sampling, all cohort members were nominally healthy, though unrecorded immune exposures were likely present. The donor was CMV seronegative and belonged to the group of around 350 seronegative cohort members. A peripheral blood sample was provided by each donor, and peripheral blood mononuclear cells were used for TCR beta sequencing. The Qiagen DNeasy Blood Extraction Kit was used to extract genomic DNA from the blood cell samples. This clone showed up just a few times. There is no known antigen for this receptor. Per-base qualities were not stored, and no clone one base away is much larger. Relative to germline, V is 7 bases shorter and J is 9 bases shorter, with 15 bases between their ends. The CDR3 numbers 12 residues from cysteine through phenylalanine. CDR3 DNA is the only sequence kept; it has 36 bases, read in frame from the first base. The germline V gene yields MNHNS for CDR1 and SASEGT for CDR2.

Receptor libraries were prepared by the immunoSEQ multiplex PCR assay. The multiplex PCR relied on a mix of 60 forward primers for TCR Vbeta segments and 13 reverse primers for TCR Jbeta segments. A multiplex PCR assay on genomic DNA amplified the CDR3 region of rearranged TCR beta genes. Amplified TCR beta libraries were sequenced as 87-base-pair reads on the Illumina HiSeq System. As for the original processing: A later analysis tallied around 87 million unique TCR beta chains across the roughly 610 repertoires, and approximately 12 million of those chains were shared by two or more donors. To remove PCR and sequencing errors, raw reads were error-corrected and collapsed into unique sequences using a nearest-neighbor algorithm that merged closely related sequences. V, D and J gene segments were assigned by aligning CDR3 sequences to IMGT reference sequences. For a sequence to be retained, a match of at least six nucleotides was required to both a V gene segment and a J gene segment. A rearrangement counted as productive if the CDR3 had no stop codons and remained in frame with V and J, and every other rearrangement counted as non-productive. Following IMGT convention, CDR3 was defined as the stretch from the second conserved V-encoded cysteine to the conserved J-encoded phenylalanine. In an earlier analysis of some 550 of the donors, sequences lacking an unambiguous match to a single V gene segment were excluded. An earlier analysis of a few hundred of the donors called V segments functional above 56.7% productive rearrangements and segregating when the between-donor standard deviation exceeded 5%. A statistical classification framework was developed to diagnose cytomegalovirus status using the catalog of TCR beta chain sequences. In a later analysis, TCR nucleotide sequences were compared against IMGT/GENE-DB human TR gene sequences so that V and J genes could be assigned. Using the TCRdist pipeline, a later analysis assigned CDR3 sequences along with most-parsimonious VDJ recombination scenarios. In a later analysis, every TCR beta chain was defined by the combination of its CDR3 amino acid sequence and its V-gene family, and reads without a unique V-gene family were dropped. To address suspected cross-contamination and a sequencing artifact, a later analysis removed a few hundred highly shared, low-generation-probability nucleotide sequences. For each public chain, a later analysis derived a clonal expansion index from normalized ranks of inferred template counts within each repertoire. Generation probabilities in a later analysis came from a VDJ recombination model fitted to out-of-frame rearrangements, and those results were checked against IGoR. A later analysis scored TCR-TCR, TCR-HLA and TCR-CMV co-occurrence with hypergeometric tests, applying a repertoire-size bias correction to TCR pairs. False discovery rates were estimated in a later analysis by permuting HLA or CMV assignments 20 times. A later analysis grouped co-occurring TCRs with DBSCAN, adding TCRdist sequence similarity when clustering within HLA-allele-positive subsets. Repertoires with fewer than 30,000 or more than 120,000 public chains were left out of co-occurrence clustering, as were five repertoires with anomalous nucleotide sharing. TCRdb took over this immuneACCESS table, retaining in-frame rearrangements with V and J assigned. Such tables are incomplete; in checked studies, under half of the missing clones stem from an unresolved V gene, and the remainder is unexplained. Clone size and the V and J calls come from that table; the DNA yielded D and trimming. For this sample the table gives about 94,000 clones, of which less than 8% were detected only once. 2.3% of the sample rests with the top ten.

This chain joins TRBV6-1 to TRBJ2-5; the D segment could be TRBD2, given 6 matching bases. This TCR derives from a man aged 45 to 65 in good health and CMV-seronegative. Sequenced input: PBMCs. The DNA is TGTGCCAGCATCTCCCTCGGGGGAGCCCAGTACTTC. Its protein reads: CASISLGGAQYF.